Presented here are 15 T cell receptor beta chains from one specimen sequenced in a study of response to subunit inactivated influenza vaccine. TCRdb reanalysed the RT-PCR reads using MiXCR and keeps one entry per CDR3 protein. The sample holds around 470,000 distinct CDR3 sequences, approximately 6.9% seen once. The sequences come from PBMCs from blood, collected less than 30 months after vaccination. These receptors were collected from a man aged 50 to 75 who received an inactivated influenza vaccine.

This clonotype was found a few times. The chain carries TRBV7-9 and TRBJ2-3; TRBD2 aligns across 11 bases. The germline CDR1 and CDR2 sequences are SEHNR and FQNEAQ (reference sequence). CDR3 length: 15 residues. Losses at the gene ends were 5 bases for V and 6 bases for J; bases not matched to a gene: 7. Here the CDR3 reads CASSQTSGTHDTQYF. The CDR3 DNA is TGTGCCAGCAGCCAGACTAGCGGGACTCATGATACGCAGTATTTT.

This clonotype was observed a few times. The rearrangement links TRBV6-5 to TRBJ2-6, with 8 positions matching TRBD2. Trimming removed 2 bases from V and 0 bases from J; junction bases left unmatched: 3. The CDR3 is 17 amino acids. Germline values: CDR1 MNHEY, CDR2 SVGAGI. The CDR3 DNA reads as TGTGCCAGCAGTTACACTAGCGGTGGCTCTGGGGCCAACGTCCTGACTTTC. Encoded protein: CASSYTSGGSGANVLTF.

The chain carries TRBV6-2 or TRBV6-3 and TRBJ1-5; no clear D. Trimming took 5 bases from V and 6 from J, leaving 11 bases between them. This CDR3 contains 13 residues. Per the germline V gene, CDR1 is MNHEY and CDR2 is SVGEGT. CDR3 protein: CASSRTGFQPQHF. CDR3 nucleotide sequence: TGTGCCAGCAGTCGCACGGGATTTCAGCCCCAGCATTTT.

The J gene is TRBJ2-7, the V gene TRBV10-3; D is undetermined. The V gene lost 11 bases and the J gene lost 2 bases, with 7 bases spanning the gap. Germline-derived CDR1 and CDR2 are ENHRY and SYGVKD. This CDR3 has 10 residues. CDR3 nucleotides: TGTGCCGCAGCGACCTACGAGCAGTACTTC. Amino acids: CAAATYEQYF.

This clonotype was seen ten or more times. The chain links TRBV5-1 to TRBJ2-5, with D possibly matching TRBD2 (5 bases). Looked up from germline, CDR1 is SGHRS and CDR2 is YFSETQ. The CDR3 spans 14 residues. V was cut by 8 bases and J by 3 bases, with 17 bases left in between. Written as DNA, the CDR3 is TGCGCCAGTGGCCGGGAATCAGCGGAAGAGACCCAGTACTTC. It specifies CASGRESAEETQYF.

The genes are TRBV29-1 and TRBJ2-2; D is ambiguous. The V and J ends lost 6 bases and 7 bases respectively, with 9 bases between them. Germline V gives CDR1 SQVTM, CDR2 ANQGSEA. This CDR3 contains 11 residues. The chain's CDR3 is CSVLQFGELFF. Written as DNA, the CDR3 is TGCAGCGTACTACAATTCGGGGAGCTGTTTTTT.

This clonotype was observed at least ten times. The rearrangement uses TRBV27 and TRBJ1-5; the D gene is possibly TRBD1 (6 bases). The CDR3 consists of 13 residues. The germline V gene encodes CDR1 MNHEY and CDR2 SMNVEV (reference sequence). With 2 bases removed from V and 7 bases from J, the gap between germline ends came to 9 bases. The CDR3 DNA is TGTGCCAGCAGTTTACGGGGGGCACAGCCCCAGCATTTT. This gives the protein CASSLRGAQPQHF.

This clonotype was seen repeatedly, ten times or more. The chain employs TRBV14 and TRBJ1-1; possibly TRBD1 for D (5 bases). The CDR3 is made up of 15 amino acids. In germline, CDR1 is SGHDN, CDR2 FVKESK. Trimming removed 1 base at V and 11 bases at J, with 20 bases between. Here the CDR3 reads CASSQGAWGWIGAFF. Written as DNA, the CDR3 is TGTGCCAGCAGCCAAGGGGCCTGGGGCTGGATTGGCGCTTTCTTT. Combining the CDR3 with reference TRBV14 and TRBJ1-1 gives the whole variable domain EAGVTQFPSHSVIEKGQTVTLRCDPISGHDNLYWYRRVMGKEIKFLLHFVKESKQDESGMPNNRFLAERTGGTYSTLKVQPAELEDSGVYFCASSQGAWGWIGAFFGQGTRLTVV.

This chain links TRBV28 with TRBJ2-7, with 9 bases matching TRBD2. CDR1 and CDR2 from the germline V gene are MDHEN and SYDVKM. CDR3 length equals 16 residues. The V gene end was trimmed by 3 bases and the J gene end by 0 bases; junction bases not matched to a gene: 6. The CDR3 nucleotides read TGTGCCAGCAGTTTCCGCCCTAGCGGGGTCTCCTACGAGCAGTACTTC. This gives the protein CASSFRPSGVSYEQYF.

This clonotype was counted between two and nine times. This sequence joins TRBV5-5 and TRBJ1-5; 7 positions agree with TRBD1. Germline V lookup: CDR1 SGHKS, CDR2 YYEKEE (reference sequence). This CDR3 region has 14 residues. After removal of 0 bases from V and 9 bases from J, the junction contained 6 bases not matched to a gene. Here the CDR3 reads CASSLDRGVWPQHF. CDR3 bases: TGTGCCAGCAGCTTGGACAGGGGCGTGTGGCCCCAGCATTTT.

This clonotype was counted only a few times. The V call is TRBV29-1, the J call TRBJ2-1, with 7 bases identical to TRBD2. The CDR3 spans 16 residues. After removal of 0 bases from V and 8 bases from J, the junction contained 13 bases not matched to a gene. Per the germline V gene, CDR1 is SQVTM and CDR2 is ANQGSEA. The CDR3 region has the DNA TGCAGCGTTGAAGATACCCGGGTGGCGGGAGCCGATGAGCAGTTCTTC. Amino acids: CSVEDTRVAGADEQFF.

This clonotype was detected many times. In nucleotides, the CDR3 is TGCAGTGCTCCTAGCGGGGGTTCTTACGGTACGCAGTATTTT. Amino acids: CSAPSGGSYGTQYF. The V and J genes are TRBV20-1 and TRBJ2-3, with 10 bases lining up with TRBD2. This CDR3 region has 14 residues. After removal of 5 bases from V and 8 bases from J, the junction contained 10 bases not matched to a gene. Germline-derived CDR1 and CDR2 are DFQATT and SNEGSKA (reference sequence).

This clonotype came up many times. The chain recombines TRBV29-1 with TRBJ1-1; D not resolved. Per the germline V gene, CDR1 is SQVTM and CDR2 is ANQGSEA. The CDR3 is 13 amino acids. V lost 5 bases and J lost 1, with 11 bases in between. In DNA form, the CDR3 reads TGCAGCGTTTTCTACTCCAAGAACACTGAAGCTTTCTTT. This sequence encodes CSVFYSKNTEAFF.

In this sample, this clonotype turned up many times. This chain uses TRBV20-1 with TRBJ2-7, with 7 positions matching TRBD1. Looked up from germline, CDR1 is DFQATT and CDR2 is SNEGSKA (reference sequence). The ends lost 5 bases at V and 4 bases at J; junction bases unmatched: 11. The CDR3 consists of 14 residues. CDR3 amino acids: CSASGTEGSYEQYF. CDR3 DNA: TGCAGTGCTTCAGGGACAGAAGGTAGTTACGAGCAGTACTTC.

This clonotype has more than one count but fewer than ten. The chain is built from TRBV3-1 and TRBJ1-2, with D possibly TRBD1 on 6 matching bases. Between the trimmed V and J ends, which lost 1 base and 7 bases, there was a span of 16 bases. CDR1 LGHDT and CDR2 YNNKEL come from the germline V gene (reference sequence). CDR3 length: 15 amino acids. The CDR3 DNA reads TGTGCCAGCAGCCAAGCCCCCAGGGGCAGGGGTGGCTACACCTTC. Translating it yields CASSQAPRGRGGYTF.